Each of the 9 T cell receptor beta chains below was sequenced from the same sample in a study of CD8+ T cells in alopecia areata. RNA was extracted and reverse transcribed into cDNA as the sequencing template. The method was immunoSEQ multiplex PCR; TCRdb's version includes in-frame clones alone and lacks a portion of them. The sample includes 120,000 or so clones, about 60% of them seen just once. The sequenced sample consisted of CD4+ T cells sorted from blood. These receptors were taken from a human donor in good health.

The chain recombines TRBV2 with TRBJ1-5; the D gene is possibly TRBD1 (6 bases). The ends were cut back, 6 bases at V and 6 bases at J, with 18 bases in the middle. CDR1 and CDR2 (germline): SNHLY, FYNNEI. CDR3 length: 15 residues. The CDR3 nucleotides read TGTGCCAGCAGCCCCGAAGGGGGGAACACTCAGCCCCAGCATTTT. Translation gives CASSPEGGNTQPQHF.

This chain links TRBV5-6 with TRBJ2-7; no clear D. V was cut by 2 bases and J by 6 bases, with 12 bases left in between. CDR1 and CDR2 from the germline V gene are SGHDT and YYEEEE. The CDR3 runs to 13 residues. For the CDR3, the DNA is TGTGCCAGCAGCTTAAGGGCATCGGGCGAGCAGTACTTC. The encoded protein is CASSLRASGEQYF.

The chain joins TRBV5-1 to TRBJ2-3; TRBD1 matches at 7 bases. Germline V gene lookup returns CDR1 SGHRS and CDR2 YFSETQ. With V trimmed by 2 bases and J by 5 bases, 8 bases remained unmatched. The CDR3 runs to 15 residues. CDR3 region: CASSLGQVLGDTQYF. In nucleotides, the CDR3 is TGCGCCAGCAGCTTAGGACAGGTTCTTGGAGATACGCAGTATTTT.

This chain connects TRBV11-2 to TRBJ1-1; D gene ambiguous. The CDR3 is 14 residues long. Germline V CDR1 and CDR2: SGHAT, FQNNGV. Trimming cost V 0 bases and J 2 bases, with 7 bases left between them. Written as DNA, the CDR3 is TGTGCCAGCAGCTTAGATCCATCCAACACTGAAGCTTTCTTT. Translating gives CASSLDPSNTEAFF.

J is TRBJ1-2 and V is TRBV6-6; D unresolved. The CDR3 is 12 residues long. V lost 8 bases and J lost 8, with 15 bases in between. Germline CDR1 is MNHNY and CDR2 is SVGAGI (reference sequence). CDR3 DNA: TGTGCCAGCGACCCCGGCCGTATAGGCTACACCTTC. This translates into CASDPGRIGYTF.

The chain has TRBV30 and TRBJ1-1, with D uncertain. Germline CDR1 reads GTSNPN; CDR2 reads SVGIG (reference sequence). Trimming shortened V by 5 bases and J by 1 base, and 11 bases separated the two germline ends. The CDR3 extends over 13 amino acids. CDR3 in amino acids: CAWPGRKNTEAFF. The DNA for the CDR3 is TGTGCCTGGCCGGGCAGGAAGAACACTGAAGCTTTCTTT.

The table lists this clone with a few counts. The chain has TRBV29-1 and TRBJ1-1; no clear D gene. CDR3 length: 14 amino acids. V dropped 0 bases and J dropped 1 base, with 9 bases sitting between them. Germline V CDR1 and CDR2: SQVTM, ANQGSEA. CDR3 nucleotides: TGCAGCGTTGAAGAGGGCGTCAAGAACACTGAAGCTTTCTTT. It codes for CSVEEGVKNTEAFF.

This chain links TRBV29-1 with TRBJ2-1; D could derive from TRBD1 or TRBD2 (7 bases each). V was cut by 7 bases and J by 7 bases, with 14 bases left in between. The CDR3 is 12 residues long. CDR1 is SQVTM, CDR2 ANQGSEA, per germline. The CDR3 DNA is TGCAGCGCAGGGGGGGGTCAAAATGAGCAGTTCTTC. It translates to CSAGGGQNEQFF.

This clone was seen a handful of times. This chain connects TRBV6-6 to TRBJ2-4; D call uncertain. The CDR3 runs 12 residues. V lost 2 bases to trimming and J lost 7 bases, with 6 bases between them. CDR1 is MNHNY, CDR2 SVGAGI, per germline (reference sequence). CDR3 coding DNA: TGTGCCAGCAGTTACCGGTGGAACATTCAGTACTTC. Its translation is CASSYRWNIQYF.